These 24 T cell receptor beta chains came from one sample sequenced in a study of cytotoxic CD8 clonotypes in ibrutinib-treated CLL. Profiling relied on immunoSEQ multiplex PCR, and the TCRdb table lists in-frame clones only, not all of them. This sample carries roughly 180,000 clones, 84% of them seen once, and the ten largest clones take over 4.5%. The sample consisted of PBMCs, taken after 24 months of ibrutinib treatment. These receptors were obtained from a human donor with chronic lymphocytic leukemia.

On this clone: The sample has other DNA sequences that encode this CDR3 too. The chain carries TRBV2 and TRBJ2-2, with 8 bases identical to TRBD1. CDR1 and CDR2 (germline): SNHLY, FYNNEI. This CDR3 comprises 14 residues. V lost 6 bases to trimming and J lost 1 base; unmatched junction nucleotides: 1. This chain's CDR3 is CASRGQGNTGELFF. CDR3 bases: TGTGCCAGCAGAGGACAGGGGAACACCGGGGAGCTGTTTTTT.

DNA for the CDR3: TGTGCCTGGAAAGGGCTAGCGGAGAGCAATGAGCAGTTCTTC. It codes for CAWKGLAESNEQFF. The V call is TRBV30, the J call TRBJ2-1, with 7 bases identical to TRBD2. This CDR3 comprises 14 residues. V shed 4 bases and J 6 bases; nucleotides not matched to a gene: 9. Germline V lookup: CDR1 GTSNPN, CDR2 SVGIG (reference sequence).

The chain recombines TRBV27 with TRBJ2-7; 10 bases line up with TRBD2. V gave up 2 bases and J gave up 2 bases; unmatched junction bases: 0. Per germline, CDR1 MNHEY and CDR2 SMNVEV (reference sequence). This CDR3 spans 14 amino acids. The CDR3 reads CASSLLAGAYEQYF. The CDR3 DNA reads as TGTGCCAGCAGTTTACTAGCGGGAGCCTACGAGCAGTACTTC.

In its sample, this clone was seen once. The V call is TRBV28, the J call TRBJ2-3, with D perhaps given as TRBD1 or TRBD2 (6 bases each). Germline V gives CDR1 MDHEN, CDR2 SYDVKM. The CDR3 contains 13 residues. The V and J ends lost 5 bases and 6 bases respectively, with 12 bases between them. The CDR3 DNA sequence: TGTGCCAGCAGTCCCGTCGGGGGCGATACGCAGTATTTT. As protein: CASSPVGGDTQYF.

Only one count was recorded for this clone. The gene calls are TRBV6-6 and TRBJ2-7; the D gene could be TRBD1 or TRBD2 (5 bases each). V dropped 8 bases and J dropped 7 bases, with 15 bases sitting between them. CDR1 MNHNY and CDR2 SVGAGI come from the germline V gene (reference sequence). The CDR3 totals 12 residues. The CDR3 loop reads CASARERGEQYF. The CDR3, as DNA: TGTGCCAGCGCTAGGGAGAGGGGAGAGCAGTACTTC.

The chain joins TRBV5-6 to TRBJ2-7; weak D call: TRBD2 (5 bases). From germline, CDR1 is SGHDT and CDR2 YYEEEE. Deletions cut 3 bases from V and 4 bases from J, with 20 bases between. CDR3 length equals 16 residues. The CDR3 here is CASSSSKRRNAYEQYF. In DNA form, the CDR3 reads TGTGCCAGCAGCTCTTCGAAGCGGAGAAATGCATACGAGCAGTACTTC.

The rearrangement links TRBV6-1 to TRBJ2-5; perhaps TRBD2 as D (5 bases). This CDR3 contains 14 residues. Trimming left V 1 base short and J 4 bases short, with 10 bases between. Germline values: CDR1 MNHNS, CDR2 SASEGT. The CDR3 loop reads CASSEGRILETQYF. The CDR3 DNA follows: TGTGCCAGCAGTGAAGGGAGGATACTAGAGACCCAGTACTTC.

The CDR3 reads CSVRGSRGEKLFF. The CDR3 nucleotides are TGCAGCGTGAGGGGTTCGAGGGGGGAAAAACTGTTTTTT. The rearrangement links TRBV29-1 to TRBJ1-4, with TRBD1 as a possible D gene (6 bases). Germline CDR1 and CDR2: SQVTM and ANQGSEA. V lost 6 bases to trimming and J lost 8 bases, with 16 bases between them. This CDR3 is 13 amino acids long.

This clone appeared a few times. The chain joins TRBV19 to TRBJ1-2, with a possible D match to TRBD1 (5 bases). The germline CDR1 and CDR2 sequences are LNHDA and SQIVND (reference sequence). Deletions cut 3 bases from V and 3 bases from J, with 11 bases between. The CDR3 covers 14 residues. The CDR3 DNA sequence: TGTGCCAGTAGTATGACTCCCAGGGACTATGGCTACACCTTC. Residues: CASSMTPRDYGYTF.

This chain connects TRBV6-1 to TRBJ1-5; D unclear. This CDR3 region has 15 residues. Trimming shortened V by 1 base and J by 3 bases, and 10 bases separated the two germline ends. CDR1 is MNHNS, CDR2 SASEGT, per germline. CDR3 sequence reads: CASSEGGRDNQPQHF. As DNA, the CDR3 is TGTGCCAGCAGTGAAGGTGGGCGGGACAATCAGCCCCAGCATTTT.

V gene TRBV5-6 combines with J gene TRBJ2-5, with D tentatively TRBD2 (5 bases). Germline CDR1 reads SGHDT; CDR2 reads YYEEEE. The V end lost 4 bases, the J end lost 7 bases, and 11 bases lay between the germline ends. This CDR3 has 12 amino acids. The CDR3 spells CASSPGWGTQYF. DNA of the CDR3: TGTGCCAGCAGCCCGGGGTGGGGGACCCAGTACTTC.

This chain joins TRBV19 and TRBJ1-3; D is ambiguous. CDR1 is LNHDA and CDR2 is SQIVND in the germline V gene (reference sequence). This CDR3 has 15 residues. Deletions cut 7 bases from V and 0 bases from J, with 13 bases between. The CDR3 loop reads CASKVGASSGNTIYF. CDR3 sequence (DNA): TGTGCCAGTAAGGTTGGAGCCTCCTCTGGAAACACCATATATTTT.

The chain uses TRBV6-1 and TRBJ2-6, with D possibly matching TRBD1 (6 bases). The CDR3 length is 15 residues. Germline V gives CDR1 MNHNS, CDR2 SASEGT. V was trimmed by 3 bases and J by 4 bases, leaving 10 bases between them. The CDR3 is CASSENRAGANVLTF. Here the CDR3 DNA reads TGTGCCAGCAGTGAGAACAGGGCCGGGGCCAACGTCCTGACTTTC.

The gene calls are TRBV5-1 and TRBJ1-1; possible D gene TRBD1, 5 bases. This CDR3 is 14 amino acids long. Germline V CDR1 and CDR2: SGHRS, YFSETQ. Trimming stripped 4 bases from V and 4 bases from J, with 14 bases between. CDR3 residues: CASSLSGGSTEAFF. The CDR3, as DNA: TGCGCCAGCAGCCTAAGTGGGGGAAGCACTGAAGCTTTCTTT.

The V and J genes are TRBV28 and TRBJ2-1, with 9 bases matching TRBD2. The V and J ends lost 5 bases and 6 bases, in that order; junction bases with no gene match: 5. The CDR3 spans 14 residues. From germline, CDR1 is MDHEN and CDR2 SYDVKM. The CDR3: CASSRREGTNEQFF. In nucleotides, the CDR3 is TGTGCCAGCAGTCGGCGGGAGGGCACCAATGAGCAGTTCTTC.

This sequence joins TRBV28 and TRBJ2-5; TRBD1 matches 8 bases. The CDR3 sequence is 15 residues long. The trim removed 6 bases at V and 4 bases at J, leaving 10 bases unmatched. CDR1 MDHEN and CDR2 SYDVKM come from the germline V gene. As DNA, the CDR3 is TGTGCCAGCAGGGGGGGACAGGCAAGGAGAGAGACCCAGTACTTC. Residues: CASRGGQARRETQYF.

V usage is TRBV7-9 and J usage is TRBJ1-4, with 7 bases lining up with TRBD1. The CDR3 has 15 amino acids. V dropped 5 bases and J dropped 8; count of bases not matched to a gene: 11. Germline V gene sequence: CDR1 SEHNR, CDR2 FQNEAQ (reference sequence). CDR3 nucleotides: TGTGCCAGCAGCCCGGCGACAGGGTTGGTAGAAAAACTGTTTTTT. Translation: CASSPATGLVEKLFF.

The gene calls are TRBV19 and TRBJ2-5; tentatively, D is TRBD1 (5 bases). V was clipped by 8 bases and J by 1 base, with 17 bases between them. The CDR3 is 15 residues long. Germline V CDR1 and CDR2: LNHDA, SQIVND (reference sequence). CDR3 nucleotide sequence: TGTGCCAGTCGCTCTTCGTGGCAGGGCCAAGAGACCCAGTACTTC. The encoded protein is CASRSSWQGQETQYF.

The CDR3 here is CASSYPGTVNEKLFF. CDR3 coding DNA: TGTGCCAGCAGTTACCCCGGGACCGTCAACGAAAAACTGTTTTTT. The chain employs TRBV6-6 and TRBJ1-4; TRBD1 is a possible D gene (5 bases). Germline CDR1 and CDR2: MNHNY and SVGAGI (reference sequence). This CDR3 has 15 amino acids. Trimming cost V 2 bases and J 8 bases, with 15 bases left between them.

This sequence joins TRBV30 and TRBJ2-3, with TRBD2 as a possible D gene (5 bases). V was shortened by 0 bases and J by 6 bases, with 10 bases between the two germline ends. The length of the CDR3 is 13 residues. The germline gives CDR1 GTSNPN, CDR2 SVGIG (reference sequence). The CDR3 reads CAWSVNSDDTQYF. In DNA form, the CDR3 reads TGTGCCTGGAGTGTAAATAGCGATGATACGCAGTATTTT.

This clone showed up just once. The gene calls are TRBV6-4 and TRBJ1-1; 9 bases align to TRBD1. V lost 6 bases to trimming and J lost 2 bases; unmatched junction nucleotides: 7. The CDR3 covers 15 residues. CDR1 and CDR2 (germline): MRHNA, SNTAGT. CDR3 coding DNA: TGTGCCAGCAGAGCCATGGACAGGGGTAACACTGAAGCTTTCTTT. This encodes CASRAMDRGNTEAFF.

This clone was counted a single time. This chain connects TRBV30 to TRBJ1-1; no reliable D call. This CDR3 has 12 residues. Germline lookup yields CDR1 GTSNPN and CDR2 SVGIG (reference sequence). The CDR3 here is CAFDGKNTEAFF. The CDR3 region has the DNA TGTGCTTTCGACGGTAAGAACACTGAAGCTTTCTTT.

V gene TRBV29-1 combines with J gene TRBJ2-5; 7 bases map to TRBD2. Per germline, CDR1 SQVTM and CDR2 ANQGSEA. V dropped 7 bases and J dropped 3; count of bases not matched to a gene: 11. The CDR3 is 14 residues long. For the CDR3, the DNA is TGCAGCGCACAAACGGGTCTAGCGGAAGAGACCCAGTACTTC. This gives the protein CSAQTGLAEETQYF.

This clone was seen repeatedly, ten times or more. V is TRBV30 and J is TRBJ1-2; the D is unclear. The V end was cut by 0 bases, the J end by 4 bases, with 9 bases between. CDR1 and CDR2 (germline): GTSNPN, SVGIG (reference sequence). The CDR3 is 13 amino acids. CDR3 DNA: TGTGCCTGGAGTGTACGAGGGCTCTATGGCTACACCTTC. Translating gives CAWSVRGLYGYTF.